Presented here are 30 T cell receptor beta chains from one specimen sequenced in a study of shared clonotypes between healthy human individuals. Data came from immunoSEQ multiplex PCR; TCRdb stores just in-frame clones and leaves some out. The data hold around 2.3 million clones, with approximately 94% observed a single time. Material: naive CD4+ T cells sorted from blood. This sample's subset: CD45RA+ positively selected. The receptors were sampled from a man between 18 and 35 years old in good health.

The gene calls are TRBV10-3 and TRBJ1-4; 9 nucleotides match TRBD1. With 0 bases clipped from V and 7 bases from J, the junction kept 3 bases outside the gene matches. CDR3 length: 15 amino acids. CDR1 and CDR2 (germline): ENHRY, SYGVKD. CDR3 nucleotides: TGTGCCATCAGTGAGTCCCCGACAGGGGGTGAAAAACTGTTTTTT. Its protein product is CAISESPTGGEKLFF.

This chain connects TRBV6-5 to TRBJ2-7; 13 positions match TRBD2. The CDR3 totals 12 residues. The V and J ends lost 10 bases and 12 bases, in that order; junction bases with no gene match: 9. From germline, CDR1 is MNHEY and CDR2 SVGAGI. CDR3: CATLTSGRPPYF. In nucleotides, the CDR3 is TGTGCCACCTTGACTAGCGGGAGGCCCCCGTACTTC.

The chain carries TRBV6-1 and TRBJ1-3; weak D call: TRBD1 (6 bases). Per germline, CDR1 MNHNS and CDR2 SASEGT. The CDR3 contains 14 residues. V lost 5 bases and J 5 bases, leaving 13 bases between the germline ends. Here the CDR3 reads CASSTGKGRNTIYF. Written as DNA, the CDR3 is TGTGCCAGCAGTACAGGGAAGGGTAGAAACACCATATATTTT.

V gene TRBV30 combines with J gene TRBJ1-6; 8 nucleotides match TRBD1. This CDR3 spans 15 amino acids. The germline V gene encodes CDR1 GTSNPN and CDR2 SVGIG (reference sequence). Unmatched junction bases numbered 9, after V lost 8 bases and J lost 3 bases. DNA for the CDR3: TGTGCCATGAAGACAGGGGATAACTATAATTCACCCCTCCACTTT. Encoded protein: CAMKTGDNYNSPLHF.

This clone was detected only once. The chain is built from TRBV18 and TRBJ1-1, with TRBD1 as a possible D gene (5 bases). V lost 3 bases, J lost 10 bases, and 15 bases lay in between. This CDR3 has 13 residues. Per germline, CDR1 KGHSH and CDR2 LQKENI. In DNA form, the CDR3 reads TGTGCCAGCTCACCTGGGGCCATAGTGGGAGCTTTCTTT. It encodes CASSPGAIVGAFF.

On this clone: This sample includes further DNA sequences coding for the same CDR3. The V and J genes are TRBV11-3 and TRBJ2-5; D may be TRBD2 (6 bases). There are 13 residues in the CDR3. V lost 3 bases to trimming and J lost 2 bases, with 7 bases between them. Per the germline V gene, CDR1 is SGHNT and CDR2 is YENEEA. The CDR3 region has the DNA TGTGCCAGCAGCTTCGGGGGTCAAGAGACCCAGTACTTC. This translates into CASSFGGQETQYF. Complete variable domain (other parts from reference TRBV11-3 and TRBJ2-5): EAGVVQSPRYKIIEKKQPVAFWCNPISGHNTLYWYLQNLGQGPELLIRYENEEAVDDSQLPKDRFSAERLKGVDSTLKIQPAELGDSAVYLCASSFGGQETQYFGPGTRLLVL.

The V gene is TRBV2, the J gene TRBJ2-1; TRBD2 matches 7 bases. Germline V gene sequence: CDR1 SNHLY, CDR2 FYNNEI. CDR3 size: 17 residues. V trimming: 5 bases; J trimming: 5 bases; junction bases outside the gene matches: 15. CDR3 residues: CASSPRARSSGHNEQFF. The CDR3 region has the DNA TGTGCCAGCAGTCCGCGGGCGCGGTCTAGCGGCCACAATGAGCAGTTCTTC.

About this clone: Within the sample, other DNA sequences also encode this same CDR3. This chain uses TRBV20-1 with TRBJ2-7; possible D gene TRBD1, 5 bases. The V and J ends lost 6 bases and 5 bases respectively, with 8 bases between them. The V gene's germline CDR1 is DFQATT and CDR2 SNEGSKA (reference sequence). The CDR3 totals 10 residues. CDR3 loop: CSARVDEQYF. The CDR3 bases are TGCAGTGCCAGGGTAGACGAGCAGTACTTC.

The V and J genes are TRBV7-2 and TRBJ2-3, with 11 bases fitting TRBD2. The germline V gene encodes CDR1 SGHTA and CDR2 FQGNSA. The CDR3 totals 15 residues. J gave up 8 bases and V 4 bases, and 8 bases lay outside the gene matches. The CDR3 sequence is CASSSLGLAGGTQYF. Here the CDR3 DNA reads TGTGCCAGCAGCTCCCTGGGGCTAGCGGGAGGTACGCAGTATTTT.

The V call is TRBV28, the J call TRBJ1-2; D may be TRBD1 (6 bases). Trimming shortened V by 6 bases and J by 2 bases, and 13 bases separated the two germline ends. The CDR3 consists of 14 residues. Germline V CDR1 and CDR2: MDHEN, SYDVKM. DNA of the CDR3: TGTGCCAGCAGGGGAACAGGGTCGAACTATGGCTACACCTTC. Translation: CASRGTGSNYGYTF.

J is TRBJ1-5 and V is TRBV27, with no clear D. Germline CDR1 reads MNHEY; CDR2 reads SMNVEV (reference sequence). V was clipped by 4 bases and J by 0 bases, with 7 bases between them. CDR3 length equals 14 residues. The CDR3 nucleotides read TGTGCCAGCAGTTCCTCTTATAGCAATCAGCCCCAGCATTTT. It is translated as CASSSSYSNQPQHF.

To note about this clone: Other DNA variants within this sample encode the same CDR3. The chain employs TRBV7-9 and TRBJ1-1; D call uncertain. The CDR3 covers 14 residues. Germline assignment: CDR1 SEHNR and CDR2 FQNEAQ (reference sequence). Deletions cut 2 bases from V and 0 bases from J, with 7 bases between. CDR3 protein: CASSLSGLNTEAFF. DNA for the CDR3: TGTGCCAGCAGCTTAAGTGGGCTGAACACTGAAGCTTTCTTT.

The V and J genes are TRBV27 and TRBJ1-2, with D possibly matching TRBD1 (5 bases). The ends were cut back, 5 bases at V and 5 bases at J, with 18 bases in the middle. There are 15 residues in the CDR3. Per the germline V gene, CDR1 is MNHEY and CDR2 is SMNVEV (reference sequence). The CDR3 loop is CASSPGGGALYGYTF. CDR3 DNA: TGTGCCAGCAGTCCTGGGGGGGGAGCCCTTTATGGCTACACCTTC.

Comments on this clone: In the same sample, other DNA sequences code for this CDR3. The CDR3 region has the DNA TGTGCCAGCAGCTTTGGCGGGAGGGACACCGGGGAGCTGTTTTTT. Protein product: CASSFGGRDTGELFF. This chain joins TRBV7-9 and TRBJ2-2, with 9 bases lining up with TRBD2. Looked up from germline, CDR1 is SEHNR and CDR2 is FQNEAQ (reference sequence). V lost 3 bases, J lost 3 bases, and 2 bases stayed unmatched. The CDR3 covers 15 residues.

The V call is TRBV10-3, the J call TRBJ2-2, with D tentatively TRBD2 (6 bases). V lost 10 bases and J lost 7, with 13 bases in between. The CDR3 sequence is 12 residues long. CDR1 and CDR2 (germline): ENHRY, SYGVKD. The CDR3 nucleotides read TGTGCCACAACTAGCTCATTCGGGGAGCTGTTTTTT. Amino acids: CATTSSFGELFF.

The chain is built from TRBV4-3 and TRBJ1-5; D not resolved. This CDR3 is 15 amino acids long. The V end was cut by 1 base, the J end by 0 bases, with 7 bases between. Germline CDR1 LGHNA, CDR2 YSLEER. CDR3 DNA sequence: TGCGCCAGCAGCCAAGTGATGAGTAGCAATCAGCCCCAGCATTTT. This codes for CASSQVMSSNQPQHF.

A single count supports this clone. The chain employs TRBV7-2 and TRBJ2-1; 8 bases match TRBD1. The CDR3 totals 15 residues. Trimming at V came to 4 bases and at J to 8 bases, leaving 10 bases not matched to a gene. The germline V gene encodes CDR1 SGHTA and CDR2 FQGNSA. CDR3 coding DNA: TGTGCCAGCAGCTCGCAGGGGGCGAGGTTGGATGAGCAGTTCTTC. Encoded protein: CASSSQGARLDEQFF.

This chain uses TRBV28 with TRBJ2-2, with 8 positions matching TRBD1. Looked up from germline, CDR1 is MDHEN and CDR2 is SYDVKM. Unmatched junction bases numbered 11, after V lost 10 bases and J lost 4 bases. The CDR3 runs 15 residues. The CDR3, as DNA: TGTGCCATCAAACCAGGGGGCTTAGGCACCGGGGAGCTGTTTTTT. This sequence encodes CAIKPGGLGTGELFF. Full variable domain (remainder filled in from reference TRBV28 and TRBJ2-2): DVKVTQSSRYLVKRTGEKVFLECVQDMDHENMFWYRQDPGLGLRLIYFSYDVKMKEKGDIPEGYSVSREKKERFSLILESASTNQTSMYLCAIKPGGLGTGELFFGEGSRLTVL.

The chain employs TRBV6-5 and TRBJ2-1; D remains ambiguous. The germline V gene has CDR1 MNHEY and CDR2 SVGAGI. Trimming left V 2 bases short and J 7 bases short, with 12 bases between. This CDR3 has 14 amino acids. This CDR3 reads CASSYDRIQNEQFF. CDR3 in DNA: TGTGCCAGCAGTTACGACCGAATTCAAAATGAGCAGTTCTTC.

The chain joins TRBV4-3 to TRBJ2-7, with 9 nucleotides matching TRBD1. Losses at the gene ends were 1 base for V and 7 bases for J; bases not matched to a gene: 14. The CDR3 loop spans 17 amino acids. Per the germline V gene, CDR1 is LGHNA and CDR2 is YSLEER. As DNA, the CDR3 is TGCGCCAGCAGCCAAGGTAGCTTCGGGACAGGGACGAAGGAGCAGTACTTC. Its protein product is CASSQGSFGTGTKEQYF.

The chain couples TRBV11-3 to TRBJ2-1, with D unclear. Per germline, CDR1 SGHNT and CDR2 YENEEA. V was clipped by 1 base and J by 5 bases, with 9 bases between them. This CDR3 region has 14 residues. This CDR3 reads CASSLGPTDNEQFF. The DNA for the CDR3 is TGTGCCAGCAGCTTAGGCCCGACGGACAATGAGCAGTTCTTC.

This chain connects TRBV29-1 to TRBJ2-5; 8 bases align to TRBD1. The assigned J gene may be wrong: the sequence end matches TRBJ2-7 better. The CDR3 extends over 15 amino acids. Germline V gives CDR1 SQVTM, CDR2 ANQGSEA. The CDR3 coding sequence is TGCAGCGTTGAAGTTCAGGACAGGGTTGCCTACGAGCAGTACTTC. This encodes CSVEVQDRVAYEQYF.

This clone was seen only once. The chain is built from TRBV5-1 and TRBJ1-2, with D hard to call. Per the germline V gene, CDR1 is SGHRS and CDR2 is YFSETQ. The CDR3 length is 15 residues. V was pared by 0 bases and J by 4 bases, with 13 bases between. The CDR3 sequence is CASSLATGWVYGYTF. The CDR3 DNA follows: TGCGCCAGCAGCTTGGCCACTGGGTGGGTCTATGGCTACACCTTC.

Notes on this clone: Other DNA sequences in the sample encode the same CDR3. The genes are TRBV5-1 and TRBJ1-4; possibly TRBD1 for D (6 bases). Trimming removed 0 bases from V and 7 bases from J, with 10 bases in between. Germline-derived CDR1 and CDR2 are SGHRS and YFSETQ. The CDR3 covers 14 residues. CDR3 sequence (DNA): TGCGCCAGCAGCTTGGACAGGGACGGTGAAAAACTGTTTTTT. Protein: CASSLDRDGEKLFF.

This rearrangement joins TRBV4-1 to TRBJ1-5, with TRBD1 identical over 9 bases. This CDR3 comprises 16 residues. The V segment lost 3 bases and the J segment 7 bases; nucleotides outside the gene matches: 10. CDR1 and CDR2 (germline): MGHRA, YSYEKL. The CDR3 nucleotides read TGCGCCAGCAGCCAGAATATGGGACAGGGCCACCAGCCCCAGCATTTT. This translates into CASSQNMGQGHQPQHF.

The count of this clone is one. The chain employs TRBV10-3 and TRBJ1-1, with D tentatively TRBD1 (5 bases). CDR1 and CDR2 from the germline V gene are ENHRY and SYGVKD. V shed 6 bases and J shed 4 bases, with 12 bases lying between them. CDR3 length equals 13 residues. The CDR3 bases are TGTGCCATCAGGGGGCAATCAGGCACTGAAGCTTTCTTT. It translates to CAIRGQSGTEAFF.

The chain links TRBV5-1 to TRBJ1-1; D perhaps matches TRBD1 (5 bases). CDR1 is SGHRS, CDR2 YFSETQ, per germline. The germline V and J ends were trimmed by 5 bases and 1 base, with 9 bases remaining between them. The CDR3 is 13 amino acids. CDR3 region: CASRSTANTEAFF. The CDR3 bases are TGCGCCAGCAGATCGACAGCGAACACTGAAGCTTTCTTT.

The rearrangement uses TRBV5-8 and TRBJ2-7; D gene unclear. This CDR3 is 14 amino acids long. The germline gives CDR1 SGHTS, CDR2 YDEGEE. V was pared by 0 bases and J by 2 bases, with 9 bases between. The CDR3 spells CASSLGGAPYEQYF. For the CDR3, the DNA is TGTGCCAGCAGCTTGGGAGGAGCCCCCTACGAGCAGTACTTC. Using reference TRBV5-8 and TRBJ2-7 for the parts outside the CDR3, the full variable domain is EAGVTQSPTHLIKTRGQQATLRCSPISGHTSVYWYQQALGLGLQFLLWYDEGEERNRGNFPPRFSGRQFPNYSSELNVNALELEDSALYLCASSLGGAPYEQYFGPGTRLTVT.

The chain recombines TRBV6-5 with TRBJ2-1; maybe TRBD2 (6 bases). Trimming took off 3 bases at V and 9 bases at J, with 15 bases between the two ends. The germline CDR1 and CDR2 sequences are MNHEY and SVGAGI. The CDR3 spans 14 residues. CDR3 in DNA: TGTGCCAGCAGTTATCGGGAGTTCGGTGGTGAGCAGTTCTTC. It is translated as CASSYREFGGEQFF.

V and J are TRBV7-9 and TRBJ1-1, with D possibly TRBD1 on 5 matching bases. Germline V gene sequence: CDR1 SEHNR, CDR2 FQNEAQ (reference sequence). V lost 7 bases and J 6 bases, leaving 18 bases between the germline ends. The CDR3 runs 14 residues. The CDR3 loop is CASTSGGNGAEAFF. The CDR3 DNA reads TGTGCCAGCACGTCCGGGGGGAACGGCGCTGAAGCTTTCTTT.